This TCR beta chain emerged from a study of T cell responses to AZD1222 COVID-19 vaccine. General observations from the study: In the spike-specific TCR repertoire, nearly half reportedly target unmutated variant regions.

Libraries were prepared by immunoSEQ multiplex PCR; TCRdb keeps only in-frame clonotypes and omits some of them. Here the sample spans 100,000 to 150,000 clones, around 88% being singletons. Of note for this clone: No antigen is known for it.

Germline V gene sequence: CDR1 MNHEY, CDR2 SVGEGT. This CDR3 region has 19 residues. The J segment lost 0 bases and the V segment lost 0 bases, leaving 9 bases of the junction unmatched. The sample in question was peripheral blood, obtained on day 0 of MenACWY control vaccination. The TCR comes from an adult in good health. The chain recombines TRBV6-2 or TRBV6-3 with TRBJ2-1; 9 bases align to TRBD1. The CDR3 region has the DNA TGTGCCAGCAGTTACTCACAGGGGGCCTTCTCGGGCTCCTACAATGAGCAGTTCTTC. Protein product: CASSYSQGAFSGSYNEQFF.